These 7 T cell receptor beta chains were sequenced from one sample in a study of post-analysis software for immune sequencing data. The authors incorporated unique molecular identifiers into the TCR beta cDNA libraries. From the PCR reads, TCRdb called clonotypes with MiXCR, one entry per CDR3 protein. The table includes about 260,000 distinct CDR3 sequences, 36% detected once. These receptors have no identified antigens. General study findings and limits: Included in a set of roughly five TRBV segments more frequent in patients than controls were TRBV5-6, TRBV5-1 and TRBV20-1.

The sample comprised blood. These receptors all stem from a girl between 5 and 17 years old with multiple sclerosis.

This clonotype has more than one count but fewer than ten. The V and J genes are TRBV3-1 and TRBJ1-2; tentative D call: TRBD1 (5 bases). The germline V gene has CDR1 LGHDT and CDR2 YNNKEL (reference sequence). This CDR3 is 19 amino acids long. Trimming took 3 bases from V and 1 from J, leaving 24 bases between them. CDR3: CASSHSTRVRRGINYGYTF. The CDR3 bases are TGTGCCAGCAGCCACAGCACCCGGGTCCGACGGGGGATTAACTATGGCTACACCTTC.

The chain carries TRBV12-3 or TRBV12-4 and TRBJ1-2; D is perhaps TRBD1 (5 bases). The CDR3 runs to 13 residues. Trimming pared 6 bases from V and 6 bases from J, leaving 14 bases between. The CDR3 loop reads CASSLQGIDGYTF. DNA of the CDR3: TGTGCCAGCAGCCTGCAGGGTATCGATGGCTACACCTTC.

There are many counts of this clonotype. The genes are TRBV20-1 and TRBJ2-1; perhaps D is TRBD1 or TRBD2 (5 bases each). The CDR3 runs 11 residues. Germline lookup yields CDR1 DFQATT and CDR2 SNEGSKA (reference sequence). V shed 8 bases and J shed 4 bases, with 9 bases lying between them. CDR3 nucleotides: TGCAGTCCCGGGGCTTACAATGAGCAGTTCTTC. It is translated as CSPGAYNEQFF.

This clonotype was counted between two and nine times. The CDR3 here is CASSTRRLNQPQHF. For the CDR3, the DNA is TGTGCCAGTAGTACCCGACGGTTGAATCAGCCCCAGCATTTT. V is TRBV19 and J is TRBJ1-5; no reliable D call. The CDR3 contains 14 residues. Germline CDR1 LNHDA, CDR2 SQIVND (reference sequence). Trimming left V 4 bases short and J 4 bases short, with 11 bases between.

In its sample, this clonotype was seen many times. The chain uses TRBV12-3 or TRBV12-4 and TRBJ1-2; tentative D call: TRBD1 (6 bases). V lost 4 bases and J 8 bases, leaving 11 bases between the germline ends. The CDR3 totals 12 residues. CDR3 nucleotides: TGTGCCAGCAGTTCACAGGGTCGGGGCTACACCTTC. This gives the protein CASSSQGRGYTF.

The table lists this clonotype with many counts. V gene TRBV12-3 or TRBV12-4 combines with J gene TRBJ1-1; unclear D gene. Trimming shortened V by 1 base and J by 5 bases, and 14 bases separated the two germline ends. The CDR3 extends over 15 amino acids. As DNA, the CDR3 is TGTGCCAGCAGTTTAGAATGGGAGATTGGAACTGAAGCTTTCTTT. Translating it yields CASSLEWEIGTEAFF.

This clonotype was counted many times. The chain joins TRBV5-1 to TRBJ2-5; 8 bases agree with TRBD2. CDR1 and CDR2 from the germline V gene are SGHRS and YFSETQ. Trimming removed 4 bases from V and 3 bases from J; junction bases left unmatched: 5. This CDR3 has 14 amino acids. CDR3 in amino acids: CASSRGGREETQYF. The CDR3 DNA reads as TGCGCCAGCAGCCGGGGGGGCCGGGAAGAGACCCAGTACTTC.